The 9 T cell receptor beta chains reported below all come from one sample, sequenced in a study of blood T cell repertoires in COVID-19. Some clones are missing from TCRdb's copy, which holds only in-frame ones; the method was immunoSEQ multiplex PCR. The sample shows some 250,000 clones, 81% of them seen only once. The sample taken for sequencing was peripheral blood. The source is a woman aged 60 to 75 with active or convalescent COVID-19.

The chain joins TRBV12-3 or TRBV12-4 to TRBJ1-2; tentatively, D is TRBD1 (6 bases). The V end lost 6 bases, the J end lost 6 bases, and 11 bases lay between the germline ends. The CDR3 contains 12 residues. The CDR3 sequence is CASRGRGNGYTF. The CDR3 DNA sequence: TGTGCCAGCAGGGGAAGGGGGAATGGCTACACCTTC.

The chain employs TRBV10-3 and TRBJ2-3; 10 bases agree with TRBD2. The germline gives CDR1 ENHRY, CDR2 SYGVKD. This CDR3 region has 15 residues. V lost 5 bases, J lost 1 base, and 3 bases stayed unmatched. The CDR3 nucleotides are TGTGCCATCAGTAGTACTAGCGGGGGCACAGATACGCAGTATTTT. Translated: CAISSTSGGTDTQYF.

This clone appeared a single time. J is TRBJ2-3 and V is TRBV6-2 or TRBV6-3, with 8 bases aligning to TRBD2. This CDR3 comprises 16 residues. CDR1 is MNHEY and CDR2 is SVGEGT in the germline V gene. The J segment lost 1 base and the V segment lost 5 bases, leaving 8 bases of the junction unmatched. The CDR3 here is CASSARGERRTDTQYF. In DNA, the CDR3 is TGTGCCAGCAGTGCGCGGGGGGAAAGGCGCACAGATACGCAGTATTTT.

The CDR3 nucleotides are TGTGCCAGCAGCTTAGCAGCTACTAGCGGGGTCGAGACCCAGTACTTC. This translates into CASSLAATSGVETQYF. The J gene is TRBJ2-5, the V gene TRBV7-2; TRBD2 matches 10 bases. The V and J ends lost 0 bases and 5 bases, in that order; junction bases with no gene match: 6. Germline V gives CDR1 SGHTA, CDR2 FQGNSA. This CDR3 comprises 16 residues.

The rearrangement uses TRBV2 and TRBJ2-5; 9 bases map to TRBD1. Germline V CDR1 and CDR2: SNHLY, FYNNEI. V was clipped by 10 bases and J by 5 bases; unmatched bases: 11. The length of the CDR3 is 14 residues. The CDR3 coding sequence is TGTGCCAAAGGACAGGGGCGACAAGGGGAGACCCAGTACTTC. It yields the protein CAKGQGRQGETQYF.

This chain joins TRBV9 and TRBJ2-3; a weak D match, TRBD2 (6 bases). This CDR3 spans 17 amino acids. The V end lost 3 bases, the J end lost 2 bases, and 19 bases lay between the germline ends. The germline gives CDR1 SGDLS, CDR2 YYNGEE. CDR3 sequence (DNA): TGTGCCAGCAGCGCGGGACTTCACGCAGACTCCACAGATACGCAGTATTTT. It encodes CASSAGLHADSTDTQYF.

The V and J genes are TRBV2 and TRBJ2-3, with a possible D match to TRBD1 (6 bases). V lost 5 bases, J lost 2 bases, and 14 bases lay in between. The CDR3 consists of 15 residues. Germline CDR1 reads SNHLY; CDR2 reads FYNNEI. The CDR3 reads CASSPGVFNTDTQYF. The CDR3, as DNA: TGTGCCAGCAGTCCAGGGGTCTTTAACACAGATACGCAGTATTTT.

The chain recombines TRBV19 with TRBJ1-6, with a tentative D call TRBD1 (5 bases). In germline, CDR1 is LNHDA, CDR2 SQIVND (reference sequence). Trimming left V 6 bases short and J 7 bases short, with 10 bases between. The length of the CDR3 is 13 residues. CDR3 sequence: CASSPGNNSPLHF. Written as DNA, the CDR3 is TGTGCCAGTAGCCCAGGGAACAATTCACCCCTCCACTTT.

The gene calls are TRBV11-3 and TRBJ2-3; D call uncertain. The V end lost 4 bases, the J end lost 6 bases, and 8 bases lay between the germline ends. CDR1 is SGHNT, CDR2 YENEEA, per germline. The CDR3 length is 12 residues. The CDR3 region has the DNA TGTGCCAGCAGCTCTCGAGAGGATACGCAGTATTTT. Translation: CASSSREDTQYF. Filled out from reference TRBV11-3 and TRBJ2-3, the complete variable domain reads EAGVVQSPRYKIIEKKQPVAFWCNPISGHNTLYWYLQNLGQGPELLIRYENEEAVDDSQLPKDRFSAERLKGVDSTLKIQPAELGDSAVYLCASSSREDTQYFGPGTRLTVL.